This TCR beta chain was sequenced during a study of identical twins (dated by TCRdb to about 2016). Concerning the study at large: To test whether fetal clonotypes persist, this study deep-sequenced TCR alpha and beta repertoires from monozygotic twins, from unrelated adults of various ages, and from cord blood. Replicate twin experiments were performed at different times using different library preparation protocols to rule out contamination.

To prepare the library, 5' RACE was applied. Instrument used: Illumina HiSeq 2000. Template switching introduced a universal primer binding site; the final cDNA contained a unique molecular identifier, enabling accurate counting of TCR cDNA molecules. Specific primers in the conserved constant-segment region were used to synthesize first-strand cDNA for TCR alpha and beta chains. To control for contamination, each cDNA library was double barcoded with a SMART-Mk sample barcode plus Illumina barcodes. Two successive PCR steps introduced TruSeq adapter sequences along with Illumina sample barcodes. TCR alpha and beta cDNA libraries were sequenced on the Illumina HiSeq platform with custom primers. Concerning the study's data processing: Unique molecular identifiers were extracted from raw reads with MiGEC, and CDR3 positions were determined with MiXCR. For each individual, recombination models were inferred using an EM algorithm with the repgenHMM and IGoR tools. Shared clonotypes were analyzed with the tcR package in R, and sharing was normalized by the product of cloneset sizes. To study raw recombination free of thymic and clonal selection effects, out-of-frame nonproductive sequences were analyzed. The raw public data were reprocessed by TCRdb itself: fastp quality trimming at Q25, MiXCR clonotype calling, in-frame beta chains only. Rows matching on CDR3 protein sequence are summarized as one entry with the most common DNA and genes. None of the V and J calls come from the authors' own analysis; TCRdb made them. The sample data list approximately 470,000 distinct CDR3 sequences, and 12% to 15% of these were observed just once. Around 0.48% of the sample is in the top ten clones.

There are 15 amino acids in the CDR3, from cysteine to phenylalanine inclusive. Only the CDR3 part of the read is kept: 45 bases, read in frame from the first base. Compared with germline, V lacks 3 bases and J lacks 7 bases; bases without a gene match: 11. CDR1 and CDR2 are drawn from the germline V gene (reference sequence): DFQATT, SNEGSKA. Beyond this particular receptor, the publication reports: Conclusions relied on cross-sectional statistical analysis, since the same donors could not be followed over many years. Zero-insertion analyses could be partly confounded by invariant T cells such as MAIT and iNKT, though diverse VJ usage argued against such confounding for most clonotypes. Out-of-frame TCR alpha sharing in monozygotic twins was systematically underestimated by recombination models, whereas sharing between unrelated individuals was in agreement with the recombination models. Abundant cord blood beta clonotypes carried fewer insertions; young adult naive repertoires showed a weaker similar trend, while memory repertoires showed none. Compared with coincidental sharing between unrelated individuals, out-of-frame TCR alpha sequences shared between twins had an excess of sequences with low generation probability. In beta out-of-frame sequences, excess twin sharing was weaker, because having fewer shared sequences lowered the signal-to-noise ratio.

As regards this clonotype: The antigen it binds to is not known. No base-level quality is on record; no much larger clone is a single base apart.

Every donor was a healthy Caucasian. The twin cohort comprised three pairs of female monozygotic twins, all aged about 18 to 29 years. Positive isolation kits from Invitrogen were used to isolate CD4+ and CD8+ T cell populations. The sample also formed part of further work on yellow fever vaccine responses in identical twins. In that second paper, the authors write: According to the authors, in identical twins the way T cells responded to vaccination appeared partly convergent and partly personalized. Focusing on identical twins, the study followed the T cell clones that responded to the vaccine, and did so with precision.

The TCR sequence derives from a woman between 18 and 30 years old in good health. Material: CD4+ T cells sorted from blood. Recombination connected TRBV20-1 to TRBJ2-1, with 8 bases aligning to TRBD2. The encoded CDR3 is CSASYRGLVGNEQFF. DNA sequence: TGCAGTGCTAGTTATCGGGGACTAGTAGGGAATGAGCAGTTCTTC.